This TCR beta chain was sequenced for a study of shared clonotypes between healthy human individuals. General study findings and limits: Clonotypes not shared had lower generation probabilities than those common to all four donors. Only a few donors were included, so the genetic and exposure-history diversity represented was limited.

Remarks on this clone: Its specificity is unknown.

Sequencing was performed with immunoSEQ multiplex PCR; in TCRdb, only in-frame clones are kept and a portion is missing. The sample holds a few million clones; more than 90% are singletons and the top ten take over 0.12%. The source material was naive CD4+ T cells sorted from blood. Subset noted: CD45RA+ positively selected. This receptor was obtained from a man aged 18 to 35 in good health.

CDR3 bases: TGTGCCAGCAGCTCTGGCCCCCTGAACACTGAAGCTTTCTTT. Translation gives CASSSGPLNTEAFF. This rearrangement joins TRBV7-3 to TRBJ1-1; D ambiguous. Trimming cost V 4 bases and J 0 bases, with 9 bases left between them. In germline, CDR1 is SGHTA, CDR2 FQGTGA. This CDR3 has 14 amino acids.